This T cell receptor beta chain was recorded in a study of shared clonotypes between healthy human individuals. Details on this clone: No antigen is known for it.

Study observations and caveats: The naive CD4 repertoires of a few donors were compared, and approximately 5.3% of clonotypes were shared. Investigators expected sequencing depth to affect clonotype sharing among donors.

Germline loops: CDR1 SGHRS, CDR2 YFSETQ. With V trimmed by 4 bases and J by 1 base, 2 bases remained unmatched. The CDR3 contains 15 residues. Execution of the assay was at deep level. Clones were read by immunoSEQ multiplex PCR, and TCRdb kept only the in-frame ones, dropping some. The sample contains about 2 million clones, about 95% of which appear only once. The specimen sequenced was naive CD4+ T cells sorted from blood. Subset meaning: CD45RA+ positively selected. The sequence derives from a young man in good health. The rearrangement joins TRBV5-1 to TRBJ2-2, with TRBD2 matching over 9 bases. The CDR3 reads CASSRTSVNTGELFF. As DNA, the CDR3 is TGCGCCAGCAGCAGGACTAGCGTGAACACCGGGGAGCTGTTTTTT.